This TCR beta chain emerged from a study of shared clonotypes between healthy human individuals. 150 to 250 ng DNA, about 33,000 T cell genomes, went into each sorted-subset replicate PCR. The data were produced by immunoSEQ multiplex PCR, yet TCRdb's version contains in-frame clones alone and is incomplete. The sample holds roughly 1,100,000 clones; 70% to 80% are singletons and the top ten take about 1.5%. With V trimmed by 0 bases and J by 9 bases, 11 bases remained unmatched. The CDR3 spans 17 residues. CDR1 and CDR2 from the germline V gene are LGHNT and FRNRAP. Material for sequencing was memory CD4+ T cells sorted from blood. Noted subset: CD45RA-negative fraction. This TCR was sampled from a man younger than 35 in good health. The genes are TRBV12-5 and TRBJ2-1; 10 bases line up with TRBD2. CDR3 sequence reads: CASGLVLGLAGASEQFF. The CDR3 DNA is TGTGCTAGTGGTTTGGTACTCGGGCTAGCGGGAGCTAGTGAGCAGTTCTTC.